A single sample gave rise to the 3 T cell receptor beta chains below, sequenced in a study of T cells in Graves' hyperthyroidism and ophthalmopathy (dated by TCRdb to between 2018 and 2021). The library was prepared using multiplex PCR. Sequencing was performed on an Illumina HiSeq 2000. The TCR beta CDR3 regions were amplified from the RNA transcripts. A first-round RT-PCR of the TCR CDR3 used the HTBI primer set with the Qiagen OneStep RT-PCR kit. TCRdb trimmed the raw reads at Q25, called clones with MiXCR and kept productive beta chains. Entries are consolidated by CDR3 protein sequence, retaining the most common genes and DNA. In all, the sample holds fewer than 650,000 distinct CDR3 sequences, and 40% to 50% of those were seen once. The ten largest make up about 40% of the sample. The sequencing input was peripheral blood or thyroid tissue (not recorded which). These receptors were taken from an adult woman with Graves' disease, either hyperthyroidism or ophthalmopathy (not recorded which).

This clonotype was observed a few times. This chain links TRBV7-3 with TRBJ1-6; TRBD1 is a possible D gene (6 bases). The ends were cut back, 4 bases at V and 14 bases at J, with 12 bases in the middle. CDR1 is SGHTA and CDR2 is FQGTGA in the germline V gene. This CDR3 spans 12 amino acids. DNA of the CDR3: TGTGCCAGCAGCTCTCTTCAGGGGTCCCTCCACTTT. Its translation is CASSSLQGSLHF.

The CDR3 reads CATSDPGLADTGELFF. DNA for the CDR3: TGTGCCACCAGTGACCCGGGACTAGCGGACACCGGGGAGCTGTTTTTT. The rearrangement uses TRBV24-1 and TRBJ2-2; 11 nucleotides match TRBD2. The germline V gene has CDR1 KGHDR and CDR2 SFDVKD. V gave up 4 bases and J gave up 3 bases; unmatched junction bases: 3. The CDR3 has 16 amino acids.

Ten or more counts support this clonotype. This chain links TRBV20-1 with TRBJ1-6; D not certain. Germline loops: CDR1 DFQATT, CDR2 SNEGSKA (reference sequence). This CDR3 comprises 13 residues. Between the trimmed V and J ends, which lost 1 base and 6 bases, there was a span of 7 bases. The CDR3 protein is CSARGEGNSPLHF. CDR3 in DNA: TGCAGTGCTAGAGGAGAGGGTAATTCACCCCTCCACTTT.